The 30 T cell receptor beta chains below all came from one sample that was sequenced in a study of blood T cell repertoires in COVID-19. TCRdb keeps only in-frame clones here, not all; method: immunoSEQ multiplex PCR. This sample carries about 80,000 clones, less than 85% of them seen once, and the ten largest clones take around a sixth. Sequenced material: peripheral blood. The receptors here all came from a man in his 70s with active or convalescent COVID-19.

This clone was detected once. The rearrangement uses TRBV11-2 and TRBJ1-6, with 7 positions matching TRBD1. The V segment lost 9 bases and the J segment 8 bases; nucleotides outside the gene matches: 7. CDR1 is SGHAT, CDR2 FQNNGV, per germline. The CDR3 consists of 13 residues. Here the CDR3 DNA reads TGTGCCAGTAGAGGCGGACAGGATTCACCCCTCCACTTT. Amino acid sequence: CASRGGQDSPLHF.

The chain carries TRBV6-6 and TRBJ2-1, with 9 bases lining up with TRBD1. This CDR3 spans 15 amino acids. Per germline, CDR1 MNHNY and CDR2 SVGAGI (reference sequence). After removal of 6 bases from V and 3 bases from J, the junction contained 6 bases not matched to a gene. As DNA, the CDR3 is TGTGCCAGCAGCGGTGGGACAGGGAGCTACAATGAGCAGTTCTTC. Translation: CASSGGTGSYNEQFF.

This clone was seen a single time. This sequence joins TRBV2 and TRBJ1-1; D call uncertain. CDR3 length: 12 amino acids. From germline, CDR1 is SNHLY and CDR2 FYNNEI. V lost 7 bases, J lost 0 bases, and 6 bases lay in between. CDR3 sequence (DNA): TGTGCCAGCAAGAGGATGAACACTGAAGCTTTCTTT. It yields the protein CASKRMNTEAFF.

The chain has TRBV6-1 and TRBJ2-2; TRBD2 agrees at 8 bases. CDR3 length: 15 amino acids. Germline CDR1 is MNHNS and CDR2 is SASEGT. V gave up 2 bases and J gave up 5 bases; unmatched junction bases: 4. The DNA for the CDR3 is TGTGCCAGCAGTGAACCGGGACTAGTGACCGGGGAGCTGTTTTTT. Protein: CASSEPGLVTGELFF.

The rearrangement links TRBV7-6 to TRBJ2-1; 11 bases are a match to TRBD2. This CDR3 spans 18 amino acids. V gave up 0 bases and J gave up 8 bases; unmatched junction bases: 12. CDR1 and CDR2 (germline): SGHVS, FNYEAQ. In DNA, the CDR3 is TGTGCCAGCAGCTTAGCGCATGGTAGCGGGGGGGCTATGGATGAGCAGTTCTTC. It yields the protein CASSLAHGSGGAMDEQFF.

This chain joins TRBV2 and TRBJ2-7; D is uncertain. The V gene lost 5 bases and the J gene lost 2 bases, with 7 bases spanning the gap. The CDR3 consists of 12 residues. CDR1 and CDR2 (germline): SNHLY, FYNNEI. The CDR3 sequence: CASSRSPYEQYF. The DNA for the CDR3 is TGTGCCAGCAGTCGGTCGCCCTACGAGCAGTACTTC.

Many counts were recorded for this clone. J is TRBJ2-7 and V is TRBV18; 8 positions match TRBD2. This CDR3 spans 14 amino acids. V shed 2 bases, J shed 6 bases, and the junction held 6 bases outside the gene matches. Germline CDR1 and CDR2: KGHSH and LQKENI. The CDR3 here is CASSPGLAGIEQYF. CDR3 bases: TGTGCCAGCTCACCAGGGTTAGCGGGGATCGAGCAGTACTTC.

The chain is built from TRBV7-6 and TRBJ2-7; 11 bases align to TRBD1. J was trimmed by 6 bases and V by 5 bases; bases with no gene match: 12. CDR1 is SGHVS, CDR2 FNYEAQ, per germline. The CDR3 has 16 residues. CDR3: CASSVSPGTGGSEQYF. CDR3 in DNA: TGTGCCAGCAGCGTCAGTCCCGGGACAGGGGGTAGCGAGCAGTACTTC.

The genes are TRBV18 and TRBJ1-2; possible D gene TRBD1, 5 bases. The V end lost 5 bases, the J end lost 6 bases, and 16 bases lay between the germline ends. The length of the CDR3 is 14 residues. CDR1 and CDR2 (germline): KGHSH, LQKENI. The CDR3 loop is CASSSSSGGNGYTF. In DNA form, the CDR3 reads TGTGCCAGCTCATCCTCCTCGGGGGGGAATGGCTACACCTTC.

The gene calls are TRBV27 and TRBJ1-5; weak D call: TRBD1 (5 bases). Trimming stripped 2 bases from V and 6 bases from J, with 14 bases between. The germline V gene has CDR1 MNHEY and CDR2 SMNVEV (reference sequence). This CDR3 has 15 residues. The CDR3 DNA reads TGTGCCAGCAGTTTAGATTGGCAGGGTAGTCAGCCCCAGCATTTT. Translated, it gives CASSLDWQGSQPQHF.

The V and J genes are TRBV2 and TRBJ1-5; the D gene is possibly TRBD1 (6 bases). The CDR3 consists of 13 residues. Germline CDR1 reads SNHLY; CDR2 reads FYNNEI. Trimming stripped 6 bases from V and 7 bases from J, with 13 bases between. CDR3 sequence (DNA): TGTGCCAGCAGAAACAGGGTTGGCCAGCCCCAGCATTTT. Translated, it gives CASRNRVGQPQHF. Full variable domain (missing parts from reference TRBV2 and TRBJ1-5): EPEVTQTPSHQVTQMGQEVILRCVPISNHLYFYWYRQILGQKVEFLVSFYNNEISEKSEIFDDQFSVERPDGSNFTLKIRSTKLEDSAMYFCASRNRVGQPQHFGDGTRLSIL.

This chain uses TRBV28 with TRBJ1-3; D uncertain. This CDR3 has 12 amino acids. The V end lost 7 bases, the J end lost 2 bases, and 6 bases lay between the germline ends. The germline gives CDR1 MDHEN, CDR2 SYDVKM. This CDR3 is CASNEAGNTIYF. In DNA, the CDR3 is TGTGCCAGCAATGAGGCTGGAAACACCATATATTTT.

The CDR3 nucleotides are TGTGCCACCAGCAGAGATCGGAGTAGCAATCAGCCCCAGCATTTT. The encoded protein is CATSRDRSSNQPQHF. V usage is TRBV15 and J usage is TRBJ1-5, with D hard to call. V gave up 0 bases and J gave up 0 bases, with 6 bases separating them. Germline V CDR1 and CDR2: LNHNV, YYDKDF (reference sequence). The CDR3 has 15 residues.

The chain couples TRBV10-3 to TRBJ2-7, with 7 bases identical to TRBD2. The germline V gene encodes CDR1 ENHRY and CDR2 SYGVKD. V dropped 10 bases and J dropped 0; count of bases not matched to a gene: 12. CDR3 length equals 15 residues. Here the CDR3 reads CATAGGGGISYEQYF. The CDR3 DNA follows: TGTGCCACCGCTGGTGGGGGGGGAATCTCCTACGAGCAGTACTTC.

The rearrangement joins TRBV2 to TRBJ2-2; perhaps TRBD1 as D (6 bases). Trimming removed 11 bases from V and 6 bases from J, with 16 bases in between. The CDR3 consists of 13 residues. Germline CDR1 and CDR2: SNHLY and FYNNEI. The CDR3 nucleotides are TGTGCCGGATCCGGGACACTTCCCGGGGAGCTGTTTTTT. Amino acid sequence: CAGSGTLPGELFF.

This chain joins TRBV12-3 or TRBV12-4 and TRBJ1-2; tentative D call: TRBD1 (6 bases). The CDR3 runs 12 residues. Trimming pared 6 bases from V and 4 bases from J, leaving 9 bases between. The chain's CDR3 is CASSLQGYGYTF. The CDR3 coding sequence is TGTGCCAGCAGCCTACAGGGCTATGGCTACACCTTC.

The CDR3 sequence is CASSSWGGNEQFF. The CDR3 DNA sequence: TGTGCCAGCAGTTCGTGGGGGGGCAATGAGCAGTTCTTC. This chain connects TRBV6-6 to TRBJ2-1, with 7 bases lining up with TRBD2. Germline values: CDR1 MNHNY, CDR2 SVGAGI (reference sequence). J gave up 6 bases and V 4 bases, and 3 bases lay outside the gene matches. This CDR3 has 13 amino acids.

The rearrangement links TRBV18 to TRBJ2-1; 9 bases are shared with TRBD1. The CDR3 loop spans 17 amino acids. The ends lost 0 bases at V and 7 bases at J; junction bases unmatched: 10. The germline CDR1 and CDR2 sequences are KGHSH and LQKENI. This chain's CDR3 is CASSPPGQGKGGNEQFF. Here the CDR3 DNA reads TGTGCCAGCTCACCACCGGGACAGGGAAAGGGAGGAAATGAGCAGTTCTTC.

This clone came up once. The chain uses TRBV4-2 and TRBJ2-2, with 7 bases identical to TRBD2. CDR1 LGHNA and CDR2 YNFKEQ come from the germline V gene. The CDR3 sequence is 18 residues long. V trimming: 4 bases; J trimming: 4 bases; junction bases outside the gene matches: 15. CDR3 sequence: CASSPENGRGTGTGELFF. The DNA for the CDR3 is TGTGCCAGCAGCCCGGAAAATGGGCGGGGGACGGGCACCGGGGAGCTGTTTTTT.

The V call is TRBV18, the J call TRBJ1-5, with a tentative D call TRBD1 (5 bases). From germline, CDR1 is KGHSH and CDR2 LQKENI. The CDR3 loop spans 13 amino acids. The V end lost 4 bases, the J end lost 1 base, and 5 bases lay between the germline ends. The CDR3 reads CASSQGSNQPQHF. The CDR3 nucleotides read TGTGCCAGCTCACAGGGGAGCAATCAGCCCCAGCATTTT. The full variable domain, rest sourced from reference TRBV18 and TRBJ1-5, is NAGVMQNPRHLVRRRGQEARLRCSPMKGHSHVYWYRQLPEEGLKFMVYLQKENIIDESGMPKERFSAEFPKEGPSILRIQQVVRGDSAAYFCASSQGSNQPQHFGDGTRLSIL.

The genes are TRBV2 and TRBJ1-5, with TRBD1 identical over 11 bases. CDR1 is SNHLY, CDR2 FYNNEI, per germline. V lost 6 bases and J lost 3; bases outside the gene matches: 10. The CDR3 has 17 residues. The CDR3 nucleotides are TGTGCCAGCAGCCTGCTGAGGGGACAGGGGGACAATCAGCCCCAGCATTTT. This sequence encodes CASSLLRGQGDNQPQHF. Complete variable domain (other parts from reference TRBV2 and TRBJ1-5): EPEVTQTPSHQVTQMGQEVILRCVPISNHLYFYWYRQILGQKVEFLVSFYNNEISEKSEIFDDQFSVERPDGSNFTLKIRSTKLEDSAMYFCASSLLRGQGDNQPQHFGDGTRLSIL.

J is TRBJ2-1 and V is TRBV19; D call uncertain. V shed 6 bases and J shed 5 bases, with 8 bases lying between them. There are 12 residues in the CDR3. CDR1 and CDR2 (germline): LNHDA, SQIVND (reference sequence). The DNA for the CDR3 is TGTGCCAGTAGAAATATAAACAATGAGCAGTTCTTC. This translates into CASRNINNEQFF.

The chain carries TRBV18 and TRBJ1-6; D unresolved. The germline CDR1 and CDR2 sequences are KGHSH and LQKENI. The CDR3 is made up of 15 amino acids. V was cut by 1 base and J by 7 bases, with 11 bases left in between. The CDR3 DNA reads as TGTGCCAGCTCACCACAAAATCCGGGAAATTCACCCCTCCACTTT. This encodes CASSPQNPGNSPLHF. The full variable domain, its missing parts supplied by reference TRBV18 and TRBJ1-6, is NAGVMQNPRHLVRRRGQEARLRCSPMKGHSHVYWYRQLPEEGLKFMVYLQKENIIDESGMPKERFSAEFPKEGPSILRIQQVVRGDSAAYFCASSPQNPGNSPLHFGNGTRLTVT.

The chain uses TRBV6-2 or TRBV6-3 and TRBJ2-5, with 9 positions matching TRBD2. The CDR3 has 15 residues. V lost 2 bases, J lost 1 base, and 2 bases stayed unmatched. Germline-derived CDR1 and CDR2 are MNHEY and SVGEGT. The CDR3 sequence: CASSYGGLAQETQYF. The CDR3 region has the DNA TGTGCCAGCAGTTACGGGGGACTAGCCCAAGAGACCCAGTACTTC.

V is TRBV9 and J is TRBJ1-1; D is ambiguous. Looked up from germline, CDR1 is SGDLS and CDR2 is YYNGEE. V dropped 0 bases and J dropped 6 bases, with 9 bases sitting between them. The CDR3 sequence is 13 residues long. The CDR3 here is CASSVASRSEAFF. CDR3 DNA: TGTGCCAGCAGCGTAGCATCGCGGTCTGAAGCTTTCTTT.

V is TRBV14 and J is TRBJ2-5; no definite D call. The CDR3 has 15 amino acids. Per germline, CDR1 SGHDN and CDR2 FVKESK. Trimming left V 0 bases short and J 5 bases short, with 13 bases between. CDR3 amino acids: CASSQDLVRRETQYF. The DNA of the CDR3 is TGTGCCAGCAGCCAAGATTTAGTTAGGCGGGAGACCCAGTACTTC.

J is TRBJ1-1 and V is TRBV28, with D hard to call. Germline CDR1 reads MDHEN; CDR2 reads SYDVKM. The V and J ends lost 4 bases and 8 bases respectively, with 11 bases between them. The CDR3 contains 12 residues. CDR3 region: CASSSPQAEAFF. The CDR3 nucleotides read TGTGCCAGCAGTTCTCCTCAAGCCGAAGCTTTCTTT.

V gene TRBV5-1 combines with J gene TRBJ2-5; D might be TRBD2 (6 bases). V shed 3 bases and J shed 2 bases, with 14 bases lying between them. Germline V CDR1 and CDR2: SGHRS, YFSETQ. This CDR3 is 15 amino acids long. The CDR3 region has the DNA TGCGCCAGCAGCTCGGGAGCGGGTCTTCAAGAGACCCAGTACTTC. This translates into CASSSGAGLQETQYF.

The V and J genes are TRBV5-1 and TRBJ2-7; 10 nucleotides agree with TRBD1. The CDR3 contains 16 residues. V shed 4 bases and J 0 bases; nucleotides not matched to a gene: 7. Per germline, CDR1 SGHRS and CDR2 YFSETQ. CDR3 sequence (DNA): TGCGCCAGCAGCGCAACGACAGGGGGCAGCTCCTACGAGCAGTACTTC. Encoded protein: CASSATTGGSSYEQYF.

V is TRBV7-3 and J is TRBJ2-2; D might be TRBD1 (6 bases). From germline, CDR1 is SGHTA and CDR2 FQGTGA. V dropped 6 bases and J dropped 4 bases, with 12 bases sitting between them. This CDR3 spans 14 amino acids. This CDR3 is CASRNRESTGELFF. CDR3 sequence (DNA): TGTGCCAGCAGAAACAGGGAGAGCACCGGGGAGCTGTTTTTT. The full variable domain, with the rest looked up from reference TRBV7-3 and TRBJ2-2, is GAGVSQTPSNKVTEKGKYVELRCDPISGHTALYWYRQSLGQGPEFLIYFQGTGAADDSGLPNDRFFAVRPEGSVSTLKIQRTERGDSAVYLCASRNRESTGELFFGEGSRLTVL.